Shown below are 9 T cell receptor beta chains from a single sample sequenced in a study of blood T cell repertoires in COVID-19. The method was immunoSEQ multiplex PCR; TCRdb's version includes in-frame clones alone and lacks a portion of them. The sample lists around 140,000 clones; 87% were seen once. Sequencing was done on a sample of peripheral blood. These receptors were obtained from a man in his fifties or sixties who had recovered from COVID-19.

The sample holds a few counts of this clone. This chain connects TRBV7-9 to TRBJ1-1; no clear D. CDR1 and CDR2 (germline): SEHNR, FQNEAQ (reference sequence). The CDR3 consists of 12 residues. V was shortened by 1 base and J by 9 bases, with 9 bases between the two germline ends. This CDR3 reads CASSLDPGKAFF. CDR3 in DNA: TGTGCCAGCAGCTTAGATCCGGGGAAAGCTTTCTTT.

J is TRBJ1-3 and V is TRBV9; weak D call: TRBD1 (5 bases). CDR1 SGDLS and CDR2 YYNGEE come from the germline V gene. The CDR3 consists of 17 residues. V was cut by 0 bases and J by 2 bases, with 15 bases left in between. CDR3 loop: CASSVVDEGRAGNTIYF. The CDR3 DNA follows: TGTGCCAGCAGCGTAGTGGATGAGGGGAGGGCTGGAAACACCATATATTTT.

The CDR3 bases are TGTGCCAGCAGCTTCCCGGACAGGACCTACGAGCAGTACTTC. Amino acids: CASSFPDRTYEQYF. The chain links TRBV11-1 to TRBJ2-7; 7 bases match TRBD1. Germline V lookup: CDR1 SGHAT, CDR2 FQDESV (reference sequence). With 3 bases clipped from V and 2 bases from J, the junction kept 4 bases outside the gene matches. This CDR3 spans 14 amino acids.

The chain uses TRBV2 and TRBJ1-4; the D is unclear. The CDR3 has 14 amino acids. Germline V gene sequence: CDR1 SNHLY, CDR2 FYNNEI. With 6 bases removed from V and 3 bases from J, the gap between germline ends came to 11 bases. The CDR3 sequence: CASRVSAANEKLFF. CDR3 coding DNA: TGTGCCAGCAGGGTTTCAGCGGCTAATGAAAAACTGTTTTTT.

This clone was counted between two and nine times. The chain joins TRBV7-8 to TRBJ1-5; no clear D gene. V lost 5 bases and J lost 5, with 16 bases in between. This CDR3 has 15 amino acids. Germline CDR1 is SGHVS and CDR2 is FQNEAQ. The DNA for the CDR3 is TGTGCCAGCAGCCAACTGCGGGGTGGTGATCAGCCCCAGCATTTT. This sequence encodes CASSQLRGGDQPQHF.

The count of this clone is one. The chain couples TRBV7-9 to TRBJ2-2; D is possibly TRBD1 (5 bases). V gave up 7 bases and J gave up 1 base, with 13 bases separating them. The germline V gene encodes CDR1 SEHNR and CDR2 FQNEAQ (reference sequence). The CDR3 is 15 residues long. CDR3 in DNA: TGTGCCAGCAACCTGGGGCAGGGGAACACCGGGGAGCTGTTTTTT. This sequence encodes CASNLGQGNTGELFF.

This clone was seen just once. V usage is TRBV27 and J usage is TRBJ2-7; D call uncertain. With 0 bases removed from V and 4 bases from J, the gap between germline ends came to 7 bases. The CDR3 is 13 residues long. CDR1 and CDR2 from the germline V gene are MNHEY and SMNVEV (reference sequence). The CDR3 coding sequence is TGTGCCAGCAGTTTATCGTTCCGTTACGAGCAGTACTTC. Translated, it gives CASSLSFRYEQYF.

CDR3: CASSLRRLAGGPVNEQFF. The CDR3 region has the DNA TGTGCCAGCAGCTTACGCAGACTAGCGGGGGGGCCAGTCAATGAGCAGTTCTTC. The V and J genes are TRBV11-2 and TRBJ2-1; 14 bases agree with TRBD2. The J segment lost 6 bases and the V segment lost 2 bases, leaving 9 bases of the junction unmatched. Germline CDR1 is SGHAT and CDR2 is FQNNGV. The CDR3 has 18 residues.

The chain recombines TRBV2 with TRBJ1-1; 8 positions agree with TRBD1. V was pared by 2 bases and J by 3 bases, with 5 bases of the junction left unmatched. The CDR3 has 15 amino acids. In germline, CDR1 is SNHLY, CDR2 FYNNEI. CDR3 DNA sequence: TGTGCCAGCAGTGAAACGGGACAGGCCTACACTGAAGCTTTCTTT. It specifies CASSETGQAYTEAFF.